This T cell receptor beta chain was sequenced during a study of T cells in Graves' hyperthyroidism and ophthalmopathy. Study-wide results and caveats: Most thyroid clonotypes with frequency above 0.001 were detected in blood. Model predictions of ophthalmopathy came a median approximately 6 months before onset.

TCR beta CDR3 regions were amplified from RNA. The primer set for the first-round RT-PCR of the TCR CDR3 was HTBI. Using its own MiXCR run on the multiplex PCR reads, TCRdb lists one record per CDR3 protein. This table holds some 510,000 distinct CDR3 sequences, more than 20% found once. Of note for this clonotype: Its antigen is unidentified.

The CDR3 consists of 15 residues. Germline CDR1 is MNHNS and CDR2 is SASEGT. V was trimmed by 9 bases and J by 4 bases, leaving 21 bases between them. Used for diagnoses were clinical symptoms, serum thyroxine and TRAb, thyroid ultrasound and orbital computed tomography. The TCR sequence derives from a man younger than 30 with Graves' hyperthyroidism. The V call is TRBV6-1, the J call TRBJ1-2; possibly TRBD1 for D (5 bases). The specimen was blood. For the CDR3, the DNA is TGTGCCAGTACATCTGGACGGGGCCGGGGCTATGGCTACACCTTC. This gives the protein CASTSGRGRGYGYTF.